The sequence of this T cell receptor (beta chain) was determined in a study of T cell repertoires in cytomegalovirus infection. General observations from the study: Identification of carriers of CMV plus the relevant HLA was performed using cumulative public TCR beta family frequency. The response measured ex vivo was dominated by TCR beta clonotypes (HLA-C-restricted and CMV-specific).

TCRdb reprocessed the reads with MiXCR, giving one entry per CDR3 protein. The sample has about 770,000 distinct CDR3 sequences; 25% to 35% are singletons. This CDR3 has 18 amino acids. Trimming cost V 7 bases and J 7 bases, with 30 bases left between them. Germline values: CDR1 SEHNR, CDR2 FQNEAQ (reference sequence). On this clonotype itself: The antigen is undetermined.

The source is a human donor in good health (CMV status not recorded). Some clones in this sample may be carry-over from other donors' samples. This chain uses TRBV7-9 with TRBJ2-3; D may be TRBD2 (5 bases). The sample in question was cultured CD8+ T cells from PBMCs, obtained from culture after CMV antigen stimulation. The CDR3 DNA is TGTGCCAGCACCGCTTGGGCGGGTAGCACTGGTTCTTCAAATACGCAGTATTTT. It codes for CASTAWAGSTGSSNTQYF.